These 25 T cell receptor beta chains were sequenced from one sample in a study of radiation and T cells in renal cell carcinoma. TCRdb's copy holds only in-frame clones and misses some; the assay was immunoSEQ multiplex PCR. Among approximately 23,000 clones listed, 40% to 55% were seen once. The sample's treatment: 15 Gy SBRT to primary tumor, nephrectomy 4 weeks later. The sample consisted of tumor tissue, taken from a patient whose treatment included radiotherapy and nephrectomy. These receptors were taken from a woman between 45 and 65 years old with renal cell carcinoma.

This clone has just one count. V is TRBV5-1 and J is TRBJ2-2; D uncertain. The V and J ends lost 0 bases and 10 bases respectively, with 13 bases between them. CDR3 length: 14 amino acids. Germline CDR1 is SGHRS and CDR2 is YFSETQ. CDR3 sequence reads: CASSLGTAEEELFF. CDR3 sequence (DNA): TGCGCCAGCAGCTTGGGGACGGCTGAGGAGGAGCTGTTTTTT.

The gene calls are TRBV4-1 and TRBJ1-1; weak D call: TRBD1 (5 bases). Germline V gene sequence: CDR1 MGHRA, CDR2 YSYEKL. The CDR3 is made up of 15 amino acids. V lost 3 bases and J lost 1, with 12 bases in between. CDR3 sequence reads: CASSHPGRRNTEAFF. CDR3 DNA sequence: TGCGCCAGCAGCCACCCGGGACGGCGGAACACTGAAGCTTTCTTT.

The chain couples TRBV5-1 to TRBJ1-4; D remains unclear. Germline CDR1 reads SGHRS; CDR2 reads YFSETQ. The length of the CDR3 is 15 residues. Between the trimmed V and J ends, which lost 2 bases and 5 bases, there was a span of 13 bases. Here the CDR3 DNA reads TGCGCCAGCAGCTTTACTCCCATCCCCAATGAAAAACTGTTTTTT. It yields the protein CASSFTPIPNEKLFF. The variable domain in full, completed from reference TRBV5-1 and TRBJ1-4, reads KAGVTQTPRYLIKTRGQQVTLSCSPISGHRSVSWYQQTPGQGLQFLFEYFSETQRNKGNFPGRFSGRQFSNSRSEMNVSTLELGDSALYLCASSFTPIPNEKLFFGSGTQLSVL.

This chain uses TRBV18 with TRBJ1-1, with 10 bases matching TRBD1. Germline CDR1 KGHSH, CDR2 LQKENI. This CDR3 spans 15 amino acids. With 1 base clipped from V and 8 bases from J, the junction kept 7 bases outside the gene matches. CDR3 sequence (DNA): TGTGCCAGCTCACCACGATGGGACAGGGGTCGGGAAGCTTTCTTT. Protein sequence: CASSPRWDRGREAFF. Based on the CDR3 plus reference TRBV18 and TRBJ1-1, the full variable domain is NAGVMQNPRHLVRRRGQEARLRCSPMKGHSHVYWYRQLPEEGLKFMVYLQKENIIDESGMPKERFSAEFPKEGPSILRIQQVVRGDSAAYFCASSPRWDRGREAFFGQGTRLTVV.

The chain is built from TRBV5-8 and TRBJ2-7; 7 nucleotides match TRBD1. The CDR3 is made up of 16 amino acids. Germline V CDR1 and CDR2: SGHTS, YDEGEE. J lost 5 bases, V lost 4 bases, and 15 bases had no gene match. The CDR3 region is CASSPPRRQGSHEQYF. The CDR3 DNA follows: TGTGCCAGCAGCCCGCCCCGGCGACAGGGTAGCCACGAGCAGTACTTC.

This chain connects TRBV9 to TRBJ1-1, with no clear D. With 1 base removed from V and 13 bases from J, the gap between germline ends came to 14 bases. CDR1 is SGDLS and CDR2 is YYNGEE in the germline V gene. This CDR3 is built from 12 residues. CDR3 sequence: CASSVWAARRFF. CDR3 in DNA: TGTGCCAGCAGCGTATGGGCCGCTAGGCGTTTCTTT.

V is TRBV5-1 and J is TRBJ1-2, with 10 bases aligning to TRBD1. V shed 1 base and J 0 bases; nucleotides not matched to a gene: 6. This CDR3 region has 17 residues. Germline V gives CDR1 SGHRS, CDR2 YFSETQ. CDR3 DNA: TGCGCCAGCAGCTTGATAGGACAGGGGGGACCTAACTATGGCTACACCTTC. As protein: CASSLIGQGGPNYGYTF. The entire variable domain, with the rest obtained from reference TRBV5-1 and TRBJ1-2, is as follows: KAGVTQTPRYLIKTRGQQVTLSCSPISGHRSVSWYQQTPGQGLQFLFEYFSETQRNKGNFPGRFSGRQFSNSRSEMNVSTLELGDSALYLCASSLIGQGGPNYGYTFGSGTRLTVV.

This clone came up many times. V and J are TRBV12-5 and TRBJ2-5, with 7 bases identical to TRBD2. J lost 2 bases, V lost 7 bases, and 10 bases had no gene match. This CDR3 spans 15 amino acids. The germline V gene encodes CDR1 LGHNT and CDR2 FRNRAP. In nucleotides, the CDR3 is TGTGCTAGTGCCGAAGGGGCTAGCGGACAAGAGACCCAGTACTTC. Encoded protein: CASAEGASGQETQYF. The full variable domain, rest sourced from reference TRBV12-5 and TRBJ2-5, is DARVTQTPRHKVTEMGQEVTMRCQPILGHNTVFWYRQTMMQGLELLAYFRNRAPLDDSGMPKDRFSAEMPDATLATLKIQPSEPRDSAVYFCASAEGASGQETQYFGPGTRLLVL.

This clone was recorded only once. The CDR3 sequence: CASSQDVREHYGYTF. The CDR3 DNA follows: TGCGCCAGCAGCCAAGATGTCAGGGAACACTATGGCTACACCTTC. This sequence joins TRBV4-3 and TRBJ1-2; the D gene is possibly TRBD1 (5 bases). V lost 0 bases to trimming and J lost 3 bases, with 11 bases between them. The length of the CDR3 is 15 residues. Germline values: CDR1 LGHNA, CDR2 YSLEER.

Concerning this clone: At one of its ends the junction is not consistent with the germline gene, which may arise from a read error. V and J are TRBV18 and TRBJ1-1, with unresolved D. Germline lookup yields CDR1 KGHSH and CDR2 LQKENI. This CDR3 is built from 13 residues. CDR3 amino acids: CASSPLTNAEAFF. In DNA form, the CDR3 reads TGTGCCAGCTCACCACTTACGAACGCTGAAGCTTTCTTT. Filled out from reference TRBV18 and TRBJ1-1, the complete variable domain reads NAGVMQNPRHLVRRRGQEARLRCSPMKGHSHVYWYRQLPEEGLKFMVYLQKENIIDESGMPKERFSAEFPKEGPSILRIQQVVRGDSAAYFCASSPLTNAEAFFGQGTRLTVV.

This clone was detected a few times. Other DNA sequences in the same sample also yield this CDR3. The V gene is TRBV6-5, the J gene TRBJ1-1; no reliable D call. CDR3 length equals 14 residues. Trimming pared 0 bases from V and 5 bases from J, leaving 10 bases between. CDR1 and CDR2 from the germline V gene are MNHEY and SVGAGI. CDR3 in amino acids: CASSYSGGKTEAFF. The CDR3 DNA is TGTGCCAGCAGTTACTCCGGTGGGAAAACTGAAGCTTTCTTT.

The gene calls are TRBV9 and TRBJ1-1; D gene uncertain. From germline, CDR1 is SGDLS and CDR2 YYNGEE. The CDR3 extends over 15 amino acids. Deletions cut 0 bases from V and 3 bases from J, with 12 bases between. CDR3 residues: CASSVGEGRYTEAFF. CDR3 bases: TGTGCCAGCAGCGTAGGTGAAGGTAGATACACTGAAGCTTTCTTT. Supplemented by reference TRBV9 and TRBJ1-1, the full variable domain reads DSGVTQTPKHLITATGQRVTLRCSPRSGDLSVYWYQQSLDQGLQFLIQYYNGEERAKGNILERFSAQQFPDLHSELNLSSLELGDSALYFCASSVGEGRYTEAFFGQGTRLTVV.

The CDR3 reads CASSFIQGSDEQYF. CDR3 in DNA: TGTGCCAGTAGTTTCATACAGGGGAGCGACGAGCAGTACTTC. This chain joins TRBV19 and TRBJ2-7; 7 bases align to TRBD1. The length of the CDR3 is 14 residues. Germline CDR1 and CDR2: LNHDA and SQIVND (reference sequence). V trimming: 5 bases; J trimming: 5 bases; junction bases outside the gene matches: 9.

The J gene is TRBJ2-4, the V gene TRBV6-5; TRBD1 agrees at 7 bases. There are 13 residues in the CDR3. The V gene's germline CDR1 is MNHEY and CDR2 SVGAGI. Trimming removed 6 bases from V and 5 bases from J; junction bases left unmatched: 4. As DNA, the CDR3 is TGTGCCAGCAGCCCGGGGACAGAAAACATTCAGTACTTC. This gives the protein CASSPGTENIQYF.

The chain joins TRBV4-3 to TRBJ2-6; maybe TRBD1 (5 bases). Germline V gene lookup returns CDR1 LGHNA and CDR2 YSLEER. Trimming stripped 0 bases from V and 2 bases from J, with 8 bases between. The CDR3 has 16 amino acids. CDR3: CASSQEPRAGANVLTF. CDR3 nucleotides: TGCGCCAGCAGCCAAGAACCCAGGGCTGGGGCCAACGTCCTGACTTTC.

With regard to this clone: A single base is all that separates this from a far larger clone, so a read error is likely. Within the sample, other DNA sequences also encode this same CDR3. V usage is TRBV7-9 and J usage is TRBJ2-7, with D tentatively TRBD1 or TRBD2 (5 bases each). Germline assignment: CDR1 SEHNR and CDR2 FQNEAQ (reference sequence). The length of the CDR3 is 15 residues. V was clipped by 5 bases and J by 4 bases, with 18 bases between them. The CDR3 spells CASSQDRRGPYEQYF. DNA for the CDR3: TGTGCCAGCAGCCAAGATCGACGGGGCCCGTACGAGCAGTACTTC.

V gene TRBV9 combines with J gene TRBJ1-2; D ambiguous. Trimming cost V 4 bases and J 0 bases, with 13 bases left between them. CDR3 size: 15 residues. Germline lookup yields CDR1 SGDLS and CDR2 YYNGEE. CDR3 in amino acids: CASSFRPDSNYGYTF. The DNA for the CDR3 is TGTGCCAGCAGCTTCCGACCAGACTCTAACTATGGCTACACCTTC.

The chain employs TRBV5-6 and TRBJ2-5; tentatively, D is TRBD1 or TRBD2 (5 bases each). The V and J ends lost 4 bases and 5 bases respectively, with 18 bases between them. Looked up from germline, CDR1 is SGHDT and CDR2 is YYEEEE. The CDR3 totals 15 residues. The CDR3 DNA follows: TGTGCCAGCAGCATTGGGACCTTTAAGGGTGAGACCCAGTACTTC. Residues: CASSIGTFKGETQYF.

The chain joins TRBV7-2 to TRBJ1-5, with TRBD1 as a possible D gene (5 bases). CDR3 size: 14 residues. Looked up from germline, CDR1 is SGHTA and CDR2 is FQGNSA. Trimming stripped 2 bases from V and 4 bases from J, with 9 bases between. CDR3 bases: TGTGCCAGCAGCTTATCAGGGAAGAATCAGCCCCAGCATTTT. Translating gives CASSLSGKNQPQHF.

The rearrangement uses TRBV10-3 and TRBJ1-1; the D is unclear. There are 14 residues in the CDR3. V was pared by 6 bases and J by 1 base, with 12 bases between. CDR1 is ENHRY and CDR2 is SYGVKD in the germline V gene. Written as DNA, the CDR3 is TGTGCCATCAGGGCCGATGACGGGAACACTGAAGCTTTCTTT. This translates into CAIRADDGNTEAFF.

This clone was recorded a few times. This rearrangement joins TRBV13 to TRBJ1-3, with D unclear. Germline V lookup: CDR1 PRHDT, CDR2 FYEKMQ (reference sequence). V lost 5 bases, J lost 7 bases, and 18 bases lay in between. The CDR3 is 15 residues long. CDR3 sequence reads: CASSPREGVRNTIYF. CDR3 nucleotide sequence: TGTGCCAGCAGCCCCCGTGAGGGCGTTCGGAACACCATATATTTT.

The genes are TRBV2 and TRBJ2-1, with 12 bases identical to TRBD1. The CDR3 has 15 amino acids. The V gene end was trimmed by 9 bases and the J gene end by 7 bases; junction bases not matched to a gene: 10. Germline V CDR1 and CDR2: SNHLY, FYNNEI. CDR3 sequence reads: CASFPGQGALNEQFF. For the CDR3, the DNA is TGTGCCAGTTTTCCGGGACAGGGGGCGCTTAATGAGCAGTTCTTC.

This clone was seen at least ten times. The rearrangement links TRBV11-2 to TRBJ1-1; a possible D gene is TRBD1 (6 bases). Germline-derived CDR1 and CDR2 are SGHAT and FQNNGV. This CDR3 contains 15 residues. Trimming stripped 1 base from V and 5 bases from J, with 14 bases between. The CDR3 nucleotides read TGTGCCAGCAGCTTAGTATCGCAGGGGCCAACTGAAGCTTTCTTT. Its protein product is CASSLVSQGPTEAFF. The full variable domain, rest sourced from reference TRBV11-2 and TRBJ1-1, is EAGVAQSPRYKIIEKRQSVAFWCNPISGHATLYWYQQILGQGPKLLIQFQNNGVVDDSQLPKDRFSAERLKGVDSTLKIQPAKLEDSAVYLCASSLVSQGPTEAFFGQGTRLTVV.

The chain employs TRBV2 and TRBJ2-7; 9 bases agree with TRBD1. Germline V gene data show CDR1 as SNHLY and CDR2 as FYNNEI. V dropped 9 bases and J dropped 7; count of bases not matched to a gene: 13. The CDR3 sequence is 14 residues long. The CDR3 DNA is TGTGCCAGTGGGACCGGGACAGGGTCGAGGGAGCAGTACTTC. Translation gives CASGTGTGSREQYF. Full variable domain (outside the CDR3, taken from reference TRBV2 and TRBJ2-7): EPEVTQTPSHQVTQMGQEVILRCVPISNHLYFYWYRQILGQKVEFLVSFYNNEISEKSEIFDDQFSVERPDGSNFTLKIRSTKLEDSAMYFCASGTGTGSREQYFGPGTRLTVT.

The gene calls are TRBV10-3 and TRBJ1-1; 7 bases line up with TRBD1. V shed 4 bases, J shed 2 bases, and the junction held 4 bases outside the gene matches. Germline loops: CDR1 ENHRY, CDR2 SYGVKD. The CDR3 is made up of 14 amino acids. CDR3 in amino acids: CAISVDRQNTEAFF. In DNA form, the CDR3 reads TGTGCCATCAGTGTGGACAGGCAAAACACTGAAGCTTTCTTT.